The subject of this entry is one TCR beta chain. Antigen unknown. The record originates from a study of CD8 T cells in ankylosing spondylitis. Making use of molecular barcodes, quantitative 5'-RACE generated TCR beta libraries. TCRdb used MiXCR to reprocess the 5' RACE reads, holding one entry per CDR3 protein. This table has more than 300,000 distinct CDR3 sequences, 7.5% to 9% appearing once. CDR3 length: 16 amino acids. V was pared by 4 bases and J by 10 bases, with 23 bases between. CDR1 is MGHRA and CDR2 is YSYEKL in the germline V gene. Findings and caveats of the study: Seemingly characteristic of ankylosing spondylitis blood was a TCR beta motif consisting of eight highly homologous variants. Disease-linked clones reportedly showed significant enrichment in matched ankylosing spondylitis synovial fluid. Disease-linked clones bore a CD8+ phenotype and were relatively rare in peripheral blood.

This clonotype was obtained from a male donor with ankylosing spondylitis. Source material: blood, either unsorted or a sorted T cell fraction (not recorded which). The chain uses TRBV4-1 and TRBJ2-1, with TRBD1 as a possible D gene (6 bases). In DNA, the CDR3 is TGCGCCAGCAGCCCGACAGGCAGCCACGTCTCAAGGGAGCAGTTCTTC. Translating it yields CASSPTGSHVSREQFF.